This T cell receptor beta chain emerged from a study of CD8 T cells in ankylosing spondylitis. General study findings and limits: Within peripheral blood, clones linked to disease were CD8+ and relatively rare. Typical of ankylosing spondylitis blood, it appeared, was a TCR beta motif of several highly homologous variants. Reportedly, matched ankylosing spondylitis synovial fluid was significantly enriched for disease-linked clones.

Preparation of TCR beta libraries was done by quantitative 5'-RACE with molecular barcodes. One entry per CDR3 protein results from TCRdb running MiXCR on the 5' RACE reads. This sample yields 750,000 to 850,000 distinct CDR3 sequences, of which 12% are seen a single time; approximately 0.5% belongs to the top ten. This clonotype was detected ten times or more. Antigen specificity is unknown. Sequencing was performed on blood, either unsorted or a sorted T cell fraction (not recorded which). This TCR derives from a male donor with ankylosing spondylitis.

The CDR3 here is CASSYRAGVDNEQFF. CDR3 DNA sequence: TGTGCCAGCAGTTACAGAGCGGGAGTCGACAATGAGCAGTTCTTC. The chain is built from TRBV6-5 and TRBJ2-1, with 8 nucleotides matching TRBD2. The CDR3 runs to 15 residues. V lost 2 bases and J lost 5; bases outside the gene matches: 5. The germline gives CDR1 MNHEY, CDR2 SVGAGI.